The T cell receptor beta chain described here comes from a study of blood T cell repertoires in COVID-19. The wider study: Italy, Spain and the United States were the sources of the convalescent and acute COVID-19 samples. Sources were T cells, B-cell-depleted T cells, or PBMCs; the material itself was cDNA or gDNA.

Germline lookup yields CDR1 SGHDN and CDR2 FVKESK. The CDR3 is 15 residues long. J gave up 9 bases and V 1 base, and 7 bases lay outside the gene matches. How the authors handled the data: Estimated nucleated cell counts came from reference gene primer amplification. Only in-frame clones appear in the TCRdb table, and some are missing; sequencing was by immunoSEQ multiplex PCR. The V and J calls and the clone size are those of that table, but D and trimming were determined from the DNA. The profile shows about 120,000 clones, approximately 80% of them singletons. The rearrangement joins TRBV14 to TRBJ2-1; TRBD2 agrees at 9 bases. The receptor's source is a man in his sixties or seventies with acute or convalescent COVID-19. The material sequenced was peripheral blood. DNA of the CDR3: TGTGCCAGCAGCCAAGGCCTAGCGGGATTGGGTGAGCAGTTCTTC. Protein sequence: CASSQGLAGLGEQFF.